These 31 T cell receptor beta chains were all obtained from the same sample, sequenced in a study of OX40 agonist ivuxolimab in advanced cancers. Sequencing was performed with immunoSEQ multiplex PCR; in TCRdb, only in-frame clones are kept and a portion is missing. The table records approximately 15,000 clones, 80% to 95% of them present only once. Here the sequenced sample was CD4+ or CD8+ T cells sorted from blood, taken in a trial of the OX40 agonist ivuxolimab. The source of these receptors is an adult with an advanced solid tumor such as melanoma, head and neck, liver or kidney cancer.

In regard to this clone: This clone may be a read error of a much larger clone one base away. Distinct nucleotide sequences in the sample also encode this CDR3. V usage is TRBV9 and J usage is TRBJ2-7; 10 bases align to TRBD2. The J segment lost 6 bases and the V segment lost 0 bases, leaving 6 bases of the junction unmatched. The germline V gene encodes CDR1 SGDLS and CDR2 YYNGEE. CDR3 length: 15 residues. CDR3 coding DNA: TGTGCCAGCAGCGTAGGAGGGGAGCGGGGGGGCGAGCAGTACTTC. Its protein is CASSVGGERGGEQYF. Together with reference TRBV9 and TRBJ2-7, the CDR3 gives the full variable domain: DSGVTQTPKHLITATGQRVTLRCSPRSGDLSVYWYQQSLDQGLQFLIQYYNGEERAKGNILERFSAQQFPDLHSELNLSSLELGDSALYFCASSVGGERGGEQYFGPGTRLTVT.

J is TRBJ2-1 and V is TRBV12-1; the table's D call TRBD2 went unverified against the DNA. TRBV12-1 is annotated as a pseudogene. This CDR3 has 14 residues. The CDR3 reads CASSFERLDNEQFF. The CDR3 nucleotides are TGTGCCAGCAGCTTCGAGAGACTAGATAATGAGCAGTTCTTC.

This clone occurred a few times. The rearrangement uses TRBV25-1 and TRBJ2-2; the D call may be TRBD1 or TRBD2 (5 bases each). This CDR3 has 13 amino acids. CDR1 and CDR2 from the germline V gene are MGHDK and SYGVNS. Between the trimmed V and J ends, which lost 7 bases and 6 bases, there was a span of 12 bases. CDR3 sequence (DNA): TGTGCCAGCAATCCTCCGGGACCCGGGGAGCTGTTTTTT. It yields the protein CASNPPGPGELFF.

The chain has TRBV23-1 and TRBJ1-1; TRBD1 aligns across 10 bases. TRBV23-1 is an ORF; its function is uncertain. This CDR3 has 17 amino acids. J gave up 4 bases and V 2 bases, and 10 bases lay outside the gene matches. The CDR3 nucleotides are TGCGCCAGCAGTCAACCGCGGGACAGGGGTTGGGTCACTGAAGCTTTCTTT. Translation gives CASSQPRDRGWVTEAFF.

The CDR3 loop is CASSPPGTGKREQFF. The CDR3 DNA reads TGTGCCAGCAGCCCCCCAGGGACAGGGAAGAGAGAGCAGTTCTTC. The J gene is TRBJ2-1, the V gene TRBV7-2, with 9 nucleotides matching TRBD1. The J segment lost 10 bases and the V segment lost 5 bases, leaving 12 bases of the junction unmatched. This CDR3 spans 15 amino acids. Germline CDR1 is SGHTA and CDR2 is FQGNSA.

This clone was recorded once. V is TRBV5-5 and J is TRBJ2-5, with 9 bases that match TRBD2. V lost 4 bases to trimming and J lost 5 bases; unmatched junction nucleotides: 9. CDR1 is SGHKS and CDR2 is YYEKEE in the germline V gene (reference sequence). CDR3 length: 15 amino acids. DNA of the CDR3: TGTGCCAGCAGCCCCATAGCGGGAGATGTCGAGACCCAGTACTTC. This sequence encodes CASSPIAGDVETQYF.

CDR3 region: CASSRGEQYF. CDR3 bases: TGTGCCAGCAGCCGGGGGGAGCAGTACTTC. V usage is TRBV5-8 and J usage is TRBJ2-7, with D perhaps TRBD2 (6 bases). There are 10 residues in the CDR3. Germline CDR1 is SGHTS and CDR2 is YDEGEE. Trimming pared 4 bases from V and 7 bases from J, leaving 6 bases between.

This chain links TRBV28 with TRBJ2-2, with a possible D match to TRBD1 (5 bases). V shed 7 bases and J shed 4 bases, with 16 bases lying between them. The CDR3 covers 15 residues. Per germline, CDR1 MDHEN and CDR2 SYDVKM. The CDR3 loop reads CASIKGSSFTGELFF. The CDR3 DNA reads TGTGCCAGCATTAAGGGGTCTTCTTTCACCGGGGAGCTGTTTTTT.

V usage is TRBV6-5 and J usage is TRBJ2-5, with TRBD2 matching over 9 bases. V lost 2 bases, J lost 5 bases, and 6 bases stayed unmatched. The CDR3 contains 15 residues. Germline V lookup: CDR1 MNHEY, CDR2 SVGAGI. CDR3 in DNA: TGTGCCAGCAGTTACGGCGGGACTAGCACGGAGACCCAGTACTTC. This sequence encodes CASSYGGTSTETQYF.

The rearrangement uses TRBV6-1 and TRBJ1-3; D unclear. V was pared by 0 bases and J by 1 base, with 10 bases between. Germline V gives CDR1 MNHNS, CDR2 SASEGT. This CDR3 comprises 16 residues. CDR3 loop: CASSEALRLSGNTIYF. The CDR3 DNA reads TGTGCCAGCAGTGAAGCGCTTCGGTTGTCTGGAAACACCATATATTTT.

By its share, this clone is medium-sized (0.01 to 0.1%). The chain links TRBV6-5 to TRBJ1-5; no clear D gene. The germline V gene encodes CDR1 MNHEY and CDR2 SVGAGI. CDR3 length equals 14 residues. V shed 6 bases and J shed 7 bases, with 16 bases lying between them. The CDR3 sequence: CASSSGSGGQPQHF. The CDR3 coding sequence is TGTGCCAGCAGCTCGGGTTCTGGAGGGCAGCCCCAGCATTTT.

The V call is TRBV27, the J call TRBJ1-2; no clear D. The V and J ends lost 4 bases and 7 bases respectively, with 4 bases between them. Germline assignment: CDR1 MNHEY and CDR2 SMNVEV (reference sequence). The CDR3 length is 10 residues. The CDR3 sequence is CASSYSGYTF. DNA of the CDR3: TGTGCCAGCAGTTATAGTGGCTACACCTTC.

The CDR3 DNA follows: TGTGCCAGCAGCCAGATCAGAGAGAACACTGAAGCTTTCTTT. Translation: CASSQIRENTEAFF. The chain combines TRBV4-2 with TRBJ1-1; no firm D call. CDR1 is LGHNA and CDR2 is YNFKEQ in the germline V gene. V was pared by 3 bases and J by 1 base, with 9 bases between. The CDR3 runs to 14 residues.

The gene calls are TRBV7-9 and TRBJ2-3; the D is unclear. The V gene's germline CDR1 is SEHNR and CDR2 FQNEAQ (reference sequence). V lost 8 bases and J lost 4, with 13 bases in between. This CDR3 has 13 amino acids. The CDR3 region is CASRANGPDTQYF. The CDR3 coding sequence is TGTGCCAGCCGAGCCAACGGGCCAGATACGCAGTATTTT.

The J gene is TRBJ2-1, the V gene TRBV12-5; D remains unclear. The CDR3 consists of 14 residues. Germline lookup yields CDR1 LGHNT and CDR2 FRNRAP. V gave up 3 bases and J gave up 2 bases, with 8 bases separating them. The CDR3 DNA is TGTGCTAGTGGTTTTCCGGGCCCCTACAATGAGCAGTTCTTC. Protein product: CASGFPGPYNEQFF.

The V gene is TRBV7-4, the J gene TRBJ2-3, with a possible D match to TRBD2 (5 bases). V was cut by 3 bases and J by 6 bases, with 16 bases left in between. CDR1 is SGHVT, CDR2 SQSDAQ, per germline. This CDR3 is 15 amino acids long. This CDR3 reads CASSFNPTGGDTQYF. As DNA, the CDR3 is TGTGCCAGCAGCTTCAACCCGACCGGCGGGGATACGCAGTATTTT.

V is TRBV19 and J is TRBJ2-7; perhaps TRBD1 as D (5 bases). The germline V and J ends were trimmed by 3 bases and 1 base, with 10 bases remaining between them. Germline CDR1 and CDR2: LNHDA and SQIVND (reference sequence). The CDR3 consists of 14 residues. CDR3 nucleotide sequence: TGTGCCAGTAGTATCGGGCAGGGTTCCTACGAGCAGTACTTC. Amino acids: CASSIGQGSYEQYF. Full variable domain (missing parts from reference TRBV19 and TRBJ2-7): DGGITQSPKYLFRKEGQNVTLSCEQNLNHDAMYWYRQDPGQGLRLIYYSQIVNDFQKGDIAEGYSVSREKKESFPLTVTSAQKNPTAFYLCASSIGQGSYEQYFGPGTRLTVT.

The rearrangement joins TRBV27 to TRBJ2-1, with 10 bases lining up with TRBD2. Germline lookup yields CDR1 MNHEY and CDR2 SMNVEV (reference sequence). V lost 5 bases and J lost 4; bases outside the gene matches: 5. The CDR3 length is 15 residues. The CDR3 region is CASSPGLAAYNEQFF. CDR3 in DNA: TGTGCCAGCAGTCCAGGACTAGCGGCATACAATGAGCAGTTCTTC.

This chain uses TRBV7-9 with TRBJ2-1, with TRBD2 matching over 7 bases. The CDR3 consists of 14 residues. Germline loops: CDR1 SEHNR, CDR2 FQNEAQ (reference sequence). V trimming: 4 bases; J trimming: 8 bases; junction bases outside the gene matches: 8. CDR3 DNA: TGTGCCAGCAGCTGGGACTACCACCCGGATGAGCAGTTCTTC. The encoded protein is CASSWDYHPDEQFF.

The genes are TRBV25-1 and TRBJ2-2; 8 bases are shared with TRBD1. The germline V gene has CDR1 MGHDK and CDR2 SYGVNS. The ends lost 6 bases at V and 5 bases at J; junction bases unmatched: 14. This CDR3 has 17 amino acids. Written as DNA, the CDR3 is TGTGCCAGCAGCCCAGTGGGCCGGACAGGGTATACCGGGGAGCTGTTTTTT. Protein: CASSPVGRTGYTGELFF.

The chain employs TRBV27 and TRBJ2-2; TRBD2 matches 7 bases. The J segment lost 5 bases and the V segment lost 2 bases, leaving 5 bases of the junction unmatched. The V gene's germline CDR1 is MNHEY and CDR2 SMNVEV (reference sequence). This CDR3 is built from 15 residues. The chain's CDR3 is CASSLRQGGTGELFF. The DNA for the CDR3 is TGTGCCAGCAGTTTAAGGCAGGGAGGGACCGGGGAGCTGTTTTTT.

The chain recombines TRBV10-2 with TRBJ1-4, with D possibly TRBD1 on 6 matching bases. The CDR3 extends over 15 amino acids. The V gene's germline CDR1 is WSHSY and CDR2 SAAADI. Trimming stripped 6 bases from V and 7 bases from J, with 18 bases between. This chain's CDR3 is CASRSPGDVGEKLFF. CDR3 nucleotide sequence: TGCGCCAGCAGGTCTCCAGGGGATGTTGGTGAAAAACTGTTTTTT.

The CDR3 is CASRLAGGRQTQYF. The CDR3 DNA sequence: TGTGCCAGCAGACTAGCGGGAGGGCGGCAGACCCAGTACTTC. The rearrangement joins TRBV2 to TRBJ2-5, with 13 positions matching TRBD2. This CDR3 is 14 amino acids long. Unmatched junction bases numbered 4, after V lost 6 bases and J lost 6 bases. Per the germline V gene, CDR1 is SNHLY and CDR2 is FYNNEI.

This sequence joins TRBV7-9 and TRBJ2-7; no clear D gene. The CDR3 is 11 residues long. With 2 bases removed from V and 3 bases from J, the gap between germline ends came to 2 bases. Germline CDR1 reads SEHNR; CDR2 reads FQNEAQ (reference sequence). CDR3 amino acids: CASSLYYEQYF. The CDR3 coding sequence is TGTGCCAGCAGCTTATACTACGAGCAGTACTTC.

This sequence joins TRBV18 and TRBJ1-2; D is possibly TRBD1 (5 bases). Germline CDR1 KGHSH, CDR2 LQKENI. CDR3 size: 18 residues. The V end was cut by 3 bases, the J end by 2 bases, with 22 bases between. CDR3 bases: TGTGCCAGCTCACCCTACAGCTCATTGGGGGGAGAGAACTATGGCTACACCTTC. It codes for CASSPYSSLGGENYGYTF.

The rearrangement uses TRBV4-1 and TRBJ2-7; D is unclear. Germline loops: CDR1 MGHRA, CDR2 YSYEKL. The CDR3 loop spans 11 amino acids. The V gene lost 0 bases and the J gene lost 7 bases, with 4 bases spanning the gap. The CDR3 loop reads CASSQDGEQYF. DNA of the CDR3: TGCGCCAGCAGCCAAGACGGGGAGCAGTACTTC.

The CDR3: CASSLWAGDLHGYTF. CDR3 nucleotide sequence: TGTGCCAGCAGCTTGTGGGCAGGGGATCTTCATGGCTACACCTTC. The genes are TRBV5-6 and TRBJ1-2; tentatively, D is TRBD1 (6 bases). Germline V CDR1 and CDR2: SGHDT, YYEEEE. V was clipped by 1 base and J by 6 bases, with 16 bases between them. The length of the CDR3 is 15 residues.

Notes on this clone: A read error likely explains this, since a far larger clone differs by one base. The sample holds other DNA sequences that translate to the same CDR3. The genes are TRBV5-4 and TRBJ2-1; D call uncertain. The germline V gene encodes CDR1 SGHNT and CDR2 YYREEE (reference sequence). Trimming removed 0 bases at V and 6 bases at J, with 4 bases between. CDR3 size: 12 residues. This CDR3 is CASSLGGNEQFF. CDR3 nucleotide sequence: TGTGCCAGCAGCTTGGGAGGCAATGAGCAGTTCTTC.

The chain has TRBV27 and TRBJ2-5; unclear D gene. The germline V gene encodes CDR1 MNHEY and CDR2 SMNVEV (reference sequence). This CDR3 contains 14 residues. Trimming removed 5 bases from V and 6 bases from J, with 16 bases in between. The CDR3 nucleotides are TGTGCCAGCAGTCCCACCCCGGTTCACAAGACCCAGTACTTC. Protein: CASSPTPVHKTQYF.

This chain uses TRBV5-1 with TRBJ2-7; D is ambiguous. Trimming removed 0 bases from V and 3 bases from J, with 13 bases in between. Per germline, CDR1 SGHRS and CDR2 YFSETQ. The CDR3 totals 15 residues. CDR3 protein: CASSLAGSLGYEQYF. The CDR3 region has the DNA TGCGCCAGCAGCTTGGCCGGGTCGCTGGGCTACGAGCAGTACTTC.

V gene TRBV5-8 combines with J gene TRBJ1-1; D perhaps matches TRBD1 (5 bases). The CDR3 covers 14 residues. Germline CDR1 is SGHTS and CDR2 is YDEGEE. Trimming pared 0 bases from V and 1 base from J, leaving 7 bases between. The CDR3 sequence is CASSLAGGNTEAFF. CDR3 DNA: TGTGCCAGCAGCTTGGCTGGGGGGAACACTGAAGCTTTCTTT. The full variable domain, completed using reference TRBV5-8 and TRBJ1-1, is EAGVTQSPTHLIKTRGQQATLRCSPISGHTSVYWYQQALGLGLQFLLWYDEGEERNRGNFPPRFSGRQFPNYSSELNVNALELEDSALYLCASSLAGGNTEAFFGQGTRLTVV.